The 17 T cell receptor beta chains presented below share a single source sample, sequenced in a study of PD-1 blockade in classical Hodgkin lymphoma. Time point indicated: newly diagnosed, previously untreated cHL patient sample. Some clones are missing from TCRdb's copy, which holds only in-frame ones; the method was immunoSEQ multiplex PCR. The sample yields around 30,000 clones, approximately 93% seen once. The source material was peripheral blood mononuclear cells (PBMCs). The receptors derive from a human donor with classical Hodgkin lymphoma.

CDR3 sequence reads: CASSFTENTEAFF. CDR3 DNA sequence: TGTGCCAGCAGCTTTACAGAGAACACTGAAGCTTTCTTT. The chain couples TRBV7-3 to TRBJ1-1; the D is unclear. V was clipped by 3 bases and J by 1 base, with 6 bases between them. Germline V CDR1 and CDR2: SGHTA, FQGTGA. There are 13 residues in the CDR3.

The rearrangement joins TRBV2 to TRBJ2-3, with TRBD2 matching 10 bases. Looked up from germline, CDR1 is SNHLY and CDR2 is FYNNEI. The CDR3 runs to 18 residues. The ends lost 3 bases at V and 0 bases at J; junction bases unmatched: 9. The CDR3 loop reads CASSDDLGLAVSTDTQYF. As DNA, the CDR3 is TGTGCCAGCAGTGACGATTTAGGACTAGCGGTTAGCACAGATACGCAGTATTTT. Supplemented by reference TRBV2 and TRBJ2-3, the full variable domain reads EPEVTQTPSHQVTQMGQEVILRCVPISNHLYFYWYRQILGQKVEFLVSFYNNEISEKSEIFDDQFSVERPDGSNFTLKIRSTKLEDSAMYFCASSDDLGLAVSTDTQYFGPGTRLTVL.

The CDR3 DNA reads as TGTGCCAGCAGTCAGGACAGGGCTGTCACCGGGGAGCTGTTTTTT. Encoded protein: CASSQDRAVTGELFF. The chain carries TRBV5-4 and TRBJ2-2, with TRBD1 matching 8 bases. V dropped 5 bases and J dropped 4; count of bases not matched to a gene: 7. Germline V gene sequence: CDR1 SGHNT, CDR2 YYREEE (reference sequence). The CDR3 has 15 amino acids.

This clone showed up just once. This chain joins TRBV19 and TRBJ2-3; TRBD1 matches 8 bases. Germline V CDR1 and CDR2: LNHDA, SQIVND (reference sequence). V was pared by 3 bases and J by 1 base, with 15 bases of the junction left unmatched. The CDR3 has 19 residues. DNA for the CDR3: TGTGCCAGTAGTATCCAGGGGGCATTACGGGAGTTTCGCACAGATACGCAGTATTTT. This sequence encodes CASSIQGALREFRTDTQYF.

J is TRBJ2-5 and V is TRBV28; D may be TRBD1 or TRBD2 (6 bases each). Trimming cost V 9 bases and J 5 bases, with 16 bases left between them. Germline V gene data show CDR1 as MDHEN and CDR2 as SYDVKM. This CDR3 comprises 13 residues. The CDR3 bases are TGTGCCAGTTCGGGGGCGCCTCCGGAGACCCAGTACTTC. Translated: CASSGAPPETQYF.

This clone has just one count. The V call is TRBV5-1, the J call TRBJ2-3; 8 bases agree with TRBD2. The V gene end was trimmed by 0 bases and the J gene end by 0 bases; junction bases not matched to a gene: 0. The CDR3 loop spans 15 amino acids. The germline gives CDR1 SGHRS, CDR2 YFSETQ. CDR3 loop: CASSLAGGSTDTQYF. The CDR3 DNA reads TGCGCCAGCAGCTTGGCGGGAGGGAGCACAGATACGCAGTATTTT.

The chain carries TRBV29-1 and TRBJ2-7, with 14 bases that match TRBD2. Germline CDR1 and CDR2: SQVTM and ANQGSEA. The CDR3 totals 15 residues. After removal of 4 bases from V and 0 bases from J, the junction contained 2 bases not matched to a gene. The CDR3 here is CSVAGLAGGSYEQYF. The CDR3 DNA sequence: TGCAGCGTTGCCGGACTAGCGGGAGGCTCCTACGAGCAGTACTTC.

The chain joins TRBV13 to TRBJ2-7; 12 nucleotides match TRBD2. V was pared by 5 bases and J by 5 bases, with 13 bases of the junction left unmatched. The CDR3 spans 17 residues. Germline CDR1 reads PRHDT; CDR2 reads FYEKMQ (reference sequence). The CDR3 sequence is CASSQLSASGRAHEQYF. In DNA form, the CDR3 reads TGTGCCAGCAGCCAATTATCGGCTAGCGGGAGGGCCCACGAGCAGTACTTC.

The chain links TRBV4-1 to TRBJ1-2, with 7 bases matching TRBD1. With V trimmed by 2 bases and J by 8 bases, 14 bases remained unmatched. Germline V gene lookup returns CDR1 MGHRA and CDR2 YSYEKL. The CDR3 is 16 residues long. The CDR3 is CASSQPGQGGGKGYTF. CDR3 bases: TGCGCCAGCAGCCAACCCGGGCAGGGGGGAGGTAAGGGCTACACCTTC.

The rearrangement joins TRBV29-1 to TRBJ2-1; D perhaps matches TRBD2 (6 bases). The CDR3 sequence is 15 residues long. CDR1 and CDR2 (germline): SQVTM, ANQGSEA. Trimming cost V 6 bases and J 0 bases, with 15 bases left between them. CDR3 sequence reads: CSVELAAYSYNEQFF. The CDR3 bases are TGCAGCGTGGAGTTAGCGGCCTACTCCTACAATGAGCAGTTCTTC.

In this sample, this clone turned up once. The chain links TRBV6-5 to TRBJ2-7; 8 bases map to TRBD2. Germline V CDR1 and CDR2: MNHEY, SVGAGI. This CDR3 region has 15 residues. Trimming took 0 bases from V and 4 from J; bases not matched to a gene: 5. Written as DNA, the CDR3 is TGTGCCAGCAGTTACTCGCCTAGCGGGTTATACGAGCAGTACTTC. Translating it yields CASSYSPSGLYEQYF.

The J gene is TRBJ1-2, the V gene TRBV7-2, with D possibly TRBD1 on 6 matching bases. With 2 bases removed from V and 4 bases from J, the gap between germline ends came to 8 bases. The CDR3 extends over 13 amino acids. The V gene's germline CDR1 is SGHTA and CDR2 FQGNSA. The CDR3 spells CASSLNRVYGYTF. The CDR3 nucleotides are TGTGCCAGCAGCTTAAACAGGGTCTATGGCTACACCTTC.

The rearrangement uses TRBV5-4 and TRBJ1-1, with unresolved D. V lost 3 bases and J lost 11, with 14 bases in between. Per the germline V gene, CDR1 is SGHNT and CDR2 is YYREEE (reference sequence). The CDR3 is 12 amino acids. The CDR3 DNA reads as TGTGCCAGCAGCTCGCCCGTTCTACCCGCTTTCTTT. This codes for CASSSPVLPAFF.

J is TRBJ2-3 and V is TRBV9, with D possibly being TRBD2 (6 bases). V lost 0 bases and J lost 5, with 10 bases in between. The CDR3 runs to 14 residues. Germline V gene data show CDR1 as SGDLS and CDR2 as YYNGEE. CDR3: CASSVVLGGDTQYF. The CDR3 DNA reads as TGTGCCAGCAGCGTAGTTCTGGGAGGAGATACGCAGTATTTT.

The gene calls are TRBV9 and TRBJ2-1; 9 bases map to TRBD1. V lost 2 bases, J lost 3 bases, and 3 bases stayed unmatched. Germline CDR1 SGDLS, CDR2 YYNGEE. The length of the CDR3 is 15 residues. Written as DNA, the CDR3 is TGTGCCAGCAGCGTCCAGACAGGGGGCTACAATGAGCAGTTCTTC. This translates into CASSVQTGGYNEQFF.

This clone was seen a single time. This chain connects TRBV18 to TRBJ2-7; 9 bases align to TRBD1. V shed 6 bases and J 2 bases; nucleotides not matched to a gene: 5. The CDR3 is made up of 14 amino acids. The germline V gene has CDR1 KGHSH and CDR2 LQKENI. CDR3 coding DNA: TGTGCCAGCTCTCCCGGGACAGGGACCTACGAGCAGTACTTC. Encoded protein: CASSPGTGTYEQYF.

The chain recombines TRBV2 with TRBJ1-1, with TRBD1 identical over 7 bases. The CDR3 extends over 14 amino acids. Germline V gene data show CDR1 as SNHLY and CDR2 as FYNNEI. Losses at the gene ends were 6 bases for V and 10 bases for J; bases not matched to a gene: 14. CDR3 bases: TGTGCCAGCAGGGATCAGACAGGGTATCGGAGAGCTTTCTTT. It codes for CASRDQTGYRRAFF.